A single sample gave rise to the 20 T cell receptor beta chains below, sequenced in a study of T cells after posttransplantation cyclophosphamide. Using immunoSEQ multiplex PCR, the repertoire was profiled, and TCRdb retains in-frame clones only, with some absent. The sample includes 6,500 to 9,500 clones, none of them occurring once. Treatment was busulfan-fludarabine conditioning, a marrow graft, and cyclophosphamide on days +3 and +4. The source material was PBMCs, sampled after allogeneic stem cell transplant with posttransplant cyclophosphamide. All receptors derive from a male patient in his forties or fifties who received an allogeneic stem cell transplant from an unrelated donor, was CMV-positive, and had acute GVHD only. The graft donor may have given rise to some T cells.

This clone has more than one count but fewer than ten. The rearrangement uses TRBV5-1 and TRBJ2-1; TRBD1 matches at 7 bases. Germline V gene data show CDR1 as SGHRS and CDR2 as YFSETQ. V was pared by 1 base and J by 0 bases, with 4 bases of the junction left unmatched. This CDR3 spans 16 amino acids. As DNA, the CDR3 is TGCGCCAGCAGCTTGTTGGGACAGAGCTCCTACAATGAGCAGTTCTTC. It is translated as CASSLLGQSSYNEQFF. The full variable domain, its missing parts supplied by reference TRBV5-1 and TRBJ2-1, is KAGVTQTPRYLIKTRGQQVTLSCSPISGHRSVSWYQQTPGQGLQFLFEYFSETQRNKGNFPGRFSGRQFSNSRSEMNVSTLELGDSALYLCASSLLGQSSYNEQFFGPGTRLTVL.

This clone was picked up many times. V is TRBV7-9 and J is TRBJ1-1; D is possibly TRBD1 (5 bases). This CDR3 comprises 14 residues. V was trimmed by 3 bases and J by 2 bases, leaving 10 bases between them. Per germline, CDR1 SEHNR and CDR2 FQNEAQ (reference sequence). In DNA form, the CDR3 reads TGTGCCAGCAGCTTTTTACAGGATAACACTGAAGCTTTCTTT. As protein: CASSFLQDNTEAFF.

In this sample, this clone turned up many times. This chain joins TRBV7-2 and TRBJ1-5; D call uncertain. This CDR3 contains 16 residues. The V and J ends lost 2 bases and 6 bases respectively, with 17 bases between them. The germline V gene encodes CDR1 SGHTA and CDR2 FQGNSA. DNA of the CDR3: TGTGCCAGCAGCTTAAATCGGGTCGTCCGGGGTCAGCCCCAGCATTTT. Its protein product is CASSLNRVVRGQPQHF.

This clone was observed at least ten times. The chain combines TRBV7-9 with TRBJ1-1; 11 bases are shared with TRBD1. The germline CDR1 and CDR2 sequences are SEHNR and FQNEAQ (reference sequence). This CDR3 region has 12 residues. Trimming cost V 3 bases and J 12 bases; bases outside gene matches: 3. CDR3 in DNA: TGTGCCAGCAGCTTGGGACAGGGGGGAACTTTCTTT. It yields the protein CASSLGQGGTFF.

This clone has a count of ten or more. The genes are TRBV4-2 and TRBJ2-6; D is perhaps TRBD1 (5 bases). The germline V gene encodes CDR1 LGHNA and CDR2 YNFKEQ. V was shortened by 3 bases and J by 0 bases, with 12 bases between the two germline ends. The CDR3 totals 17 residues. Here the CDR3 DNA reads TGTGCCAGCAGCCATTACGGACACAACTCTGGGGCCAACGTCCTGACTTTC. Translating gives CASSHYGHNSGANVLTF.

This clone was counted many times. The rearrangement joins TRBV7-7 to TRBJ2-3; TRBD1 is a possible D gene (7 bases). Trimming stripped 5 bases from V and 3 bases from J, with 12 bases between. CDR3 length: 14 residues. Germline V gives CDR1 SSHAT, CDR2 FNYEAQ (reference sequence). The CDR3: CASSPGGRTDTQYF. The CDR3, as DNA: TGTGCCAGCAGCCCAGGGGGGAGGACAGATACGCAGTATTTT.

This clone occurred many times. This chain connects TRBV4-1 to TRBJ1-5; a weak D match, TRBD1 (6 bases). Per germline, CDR1 MGHRA and CDR2 YSYEKL. The CDR3 sequence is 15 residues long. Deletions cut 5 bases from V and 0 bases from J, with 11 bases between. The CDR3 DNA follows: TGCGCCAGCAGCTCAGGACAGCCTAGCAATCAGCCCCAGCATTTT. It is translated as CASSSGQPSNQPQHF.

The chain is built from TRBV9 and TRBJ1-1; D might be TRBD1 (6 bases). Germline values: CDR1 SGDLS, CDR2 YYNGEE. The CDR3 length is 16 residues. Between the trimmed V and J ends, which lost 0 bases and 9 bases, there was a span of 21 bases. The CDR3 sequence: CASSVGSGRGSFQAFF. CDR3 sequence (DNA): TGTGCCAGCAGCGTAGGGTCGGGCAGGGGCTCTTTTCAAGCTTTCTTT.

V is TRBV15 and J is TRBJ1-3; D uncertain. Trimming removed 3 bases from V and 0 bases from J, with 9 bases in between. The CDR3 totals 15 residues. Germline V lookup: CDR1 LNHNV, CDR2 YYDKDF (reference sequence). The CDR3 coding sequence is TGTGCCACCAGCAGTGACTACCGCTCTGGAAACACCATATATTTT. It is translated as CATSSDYRSGNTIYF.

This clone was found many times. The chain links TRBV7-9 to TRBJ2-7; D gene ambiguous. This CDR3 contains 11 residues. V was trimmed by 5 bases and J by 2 bases, leaving 4 bases between them. Germline loops: CDR1 SEHNR, CDR2 FQNEAQ (reference sequence). CDR3 sequence reads: CASSPAYEQYF. The CDR3 region has the DNA TGTGCCAGCAGCCCGGCCTACGAGCAGTACTTC.

This clone has more than one count but fewer than ten. The J gene is TRBJ2-2, the V gene TRBV5-1; 10 bases fit TRBD2. The CDR3 runs to 17 residues. The trim removed 6 bases at V and 2 bases at J, leaving 10 bases unmatched. CDR1 and CDR2 (germline): SGHRS, YFSETQ. CDR3 protein: CASTSRVAGGNTGELFF. CDR3 DNA: TGCGCCAGCACCTCGAGGGTAGCGGGAGGTAACACCGGGGAGCTGTTTTTT.

This clone was seen a few times. This chain joins TRBV11-1 and TRBJ2-5; TRBD1 agrees at 7 bases. After removal of 5 bases from V and 5 bases from J, the junction contained 20 bases not matched to a gene. Germline assignment: CDR1 SGHAT and CDR2 FQDESV (reference sequence). This CDR3 is 18 amino acids long. CDR3 in DNA: TGTGCCAGCAGCCAAGCGCCAAGACAGGGAAGGGTTCGGGAGACCCAGTACTTC. Its translation: CASSQAPRQGRVRETQYF.

This clone was recorded a few times. J is TRBJ2-5 and V is TRBV28; 12 nucleotides agree with TRBD2. This CDR3 comprises 20 residues. The germline V gene has CDR1 MDHEN and CDR2 SYDVKM. Trimming took 1 base from V and 3 from J; bases not matched to a gene: 15. The CDR3 loop reads CASSLYPRGTSGPGEETQYF. CDR3 sequence (DNA): TGTGCCAGCAGTTTATACCCTCGGGGGACTAGCGGGCCGGGGGAAGAGACCCAGTACTTC.

V and J are TRBV5-4 and TRBJ2-5; 7 positions match TRBD2. Trimming cost V 4 bases and J 4 bases; bases outside gene matches: 7. CDR1 and CDR2 (germline): SGHNT, YYREEE (reference sequence). The CDR3 totals 14 residues. CDR3 coding DNA: TGTGCCAGCAGCACTGGACTAGGAGGAGAGACCCAGTACTTC. It yields the protein CASSTGLGGETQYF.

This clone was observed a few times. The CDR3 DNA reads as TGTGCCAGCAGCCCGGTGAAGGGGGAGCTGTTTTTT. Protein product: CASSPVKGELFF. J is TRBJ2-2 and V is TRBV9; D is ambiguous. V lost 4 bases and J 8 bases, leaving 9 bases between the germline ends. The CDR3 runs 12 residues. Germline CDR1 is SGDLS and CDR2 is YYNGEE.

This chain uses TRBV7-2 with TRBJ2-2; TRBD1 aligns across 8 bases. The CDR3 loop spans 12 amino acids. V trimming: 11 bases; J trimming: 7 bases; junction bases outside the gene matches: 6. CDR1 and CDR2 from the germline V gene are SGHTA and FQGNSA. In nucleotides, the CDR3 is TGTGCCGCCCGGACAGGGATCGGGGAGCTGTTTTTT. The encoded protein is CAARTGIGELFF.

This clone was detected ten times or more. The chain has TRBV5-5 and TRBJ1-6; no reliable D call. The CDR3 has 12 amino acids. Per the germline V gene, CDR1 is SGHKS and CDR2 is YYEKEE (reference sequence). Trimming took 0 bases from V and 13 from J, leaving 8 bases between them. The CDR3 loop reads CASSLGPFPLHF. CDR3 bases: TGTGCCAGCAGCTTGGGTCCATTCCCCCTCCACTTT.

This clone occurred many times. This rearrangement joins TRBV4-3 to TRBJ1-4, with TRBD1 as a possible D gene (6 bases). Germline V gene lookup returns CDR1 LGHNA and CDR2 YSLEER. This CDR3 has 15 amino acids. Trimming pared 0 bases from V and 2 bases from J, leaving 7 bases between. The CDR3 loop reads CASSQDTGTNEKLFF. DNA for the CDR3: TGCGCCAGCAGCCAAGATACAGGGACTAATGAAAAACTGTTTTTT.

This clone was seen a handful of times. The chain uses TRBV15 and TRBJ2-5; D is perhaps TRBD2 (6 bases). V lost 8 bases, J lost 4 bases, and 17 bases lay in between. In germline, CDR1 is LNHNV, CDR2 YYDKDF (reference sequence). CDR3 length: 14 residues. CDR3 protein: CATAGPGDLETQYF. In DNA, the CDR3 is TGTGCCACCGCTGGTCCGGGAGACCTAGAGACCCAGTACTTC.

This clone was picked up a small number of times. This chain links TRBV5-1 with TRBJ1-2; D is possibly TRBD1 (5 bases). Germline loops: CDR1 SGHRS, CDR2 YFSETQ. CDR3 length: 16 residues. With 0 bases removed from V and 2 bases from J, the gap between germline ends came to 14 bases. The CDR3, as DNA: TGCGCCAGCAGCTTGGAAGCAGGGTACCCAAACTATGGCTACACCTTC. Protein: CASSLEAGYPNYGYTF.